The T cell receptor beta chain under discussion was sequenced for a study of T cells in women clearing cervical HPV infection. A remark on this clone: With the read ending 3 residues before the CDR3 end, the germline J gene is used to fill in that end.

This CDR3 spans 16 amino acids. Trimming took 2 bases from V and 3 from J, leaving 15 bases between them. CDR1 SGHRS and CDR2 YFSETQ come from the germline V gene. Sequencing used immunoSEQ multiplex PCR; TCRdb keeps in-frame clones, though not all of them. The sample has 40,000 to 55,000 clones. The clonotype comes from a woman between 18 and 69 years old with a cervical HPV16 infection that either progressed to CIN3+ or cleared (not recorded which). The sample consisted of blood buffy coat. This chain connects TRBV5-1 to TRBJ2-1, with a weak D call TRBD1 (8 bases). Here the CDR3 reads CASSFGQGGGYNEQFF. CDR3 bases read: TGCGCCAGCAGCTTCGGACAGGGAGGGGGCTACAATGAG. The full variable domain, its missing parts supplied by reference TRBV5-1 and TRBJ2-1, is KAGVTQTPRYLIKTRGQQVTLSCSPISGHRSVSWYQQTPGQGLQFLFEYFSETQRNKGNFPGRFSGRQFSNSRSEMNVSTLELGDSALYLCASSFGQGGGYNEQFFGPGTRLTVL.